A few counts support the clone carrying this TCR beta chain. Its antigen is currently unknown. The sample originates from a study of response to subunit inactivated influenza vaccine. General study points: The study's authors posited that every seasonal influenza vaccination enlists few new T cells.

Trimming pared 0 bases from V and 7 bases from J, leaving 12 bases between. CDR3 length equals 14 residues. Germline-derived CDR1 and CDR2 are MGHRA and YSYEKL. One entry per CDR3 protein results from TCRdb running MiXCR on the RT-PCR reads. This sample has about 650,000 distinct CDR3 sequences, with 15% to 18% found just once. The TCR comes from a man in his fifties who received an inactivated influenza vaccine. The chain has TRBV4-1 and TRBJ1-1; weak D call: TRBD1 (6 bases). The sample in question was PBMCs from blood, obtained less than 13 days after vaccination. The chain's CDR3 is CASSQDGGNFEAFF. The CDR3 DNA reads TGCGCCAGCAGCCAAGACGGGGGCAACTTTGAAGCTTTCTTT.